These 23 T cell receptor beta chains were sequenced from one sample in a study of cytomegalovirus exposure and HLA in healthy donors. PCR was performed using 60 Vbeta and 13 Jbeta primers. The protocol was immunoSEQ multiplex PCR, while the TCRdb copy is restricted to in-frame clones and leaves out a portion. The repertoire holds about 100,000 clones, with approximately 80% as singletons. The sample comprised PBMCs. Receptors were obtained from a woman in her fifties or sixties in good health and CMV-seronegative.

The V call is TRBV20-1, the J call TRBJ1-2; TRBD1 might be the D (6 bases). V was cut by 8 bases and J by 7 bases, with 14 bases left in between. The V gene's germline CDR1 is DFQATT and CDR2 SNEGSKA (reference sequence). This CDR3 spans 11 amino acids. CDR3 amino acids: CSTSRGGGYTF. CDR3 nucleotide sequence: TGCAGTACAAGCCGAGGGGGTGGCTACACCTTC.

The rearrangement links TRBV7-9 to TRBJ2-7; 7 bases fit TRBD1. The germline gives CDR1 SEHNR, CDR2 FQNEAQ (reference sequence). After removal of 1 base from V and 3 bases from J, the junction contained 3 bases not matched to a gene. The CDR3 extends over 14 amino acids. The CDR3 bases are TGTGCCAGCAGCTTAGGATCAGGGGGCTACGAGCAGTACTTC. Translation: CASSLGSGGYEQYF.

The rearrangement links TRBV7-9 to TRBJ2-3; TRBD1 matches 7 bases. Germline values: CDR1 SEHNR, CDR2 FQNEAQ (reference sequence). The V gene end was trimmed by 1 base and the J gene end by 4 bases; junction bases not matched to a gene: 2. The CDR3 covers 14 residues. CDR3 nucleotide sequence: TGTGCCAGCAGCTTAGACAGGGGTGCAGATACGCAGTATTTT. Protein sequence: CASSLDRGADTQYF.

CDR3: CASTPRLVAGGQNEQFF. The CDR3 DNA reads as TGCGCCAGCACCCCCCGGTTGGTAGCGGGGGGCCAGAATGAGCAGTTCTTC. V and J are TRBV5-1 and TRBJ2-1; TRBD2 agrees at 10 bases. CDR3 length: 17 amino acids. Trimming at V came to 6 bases and at J to 7 bases, leaving 16 bases not matched to a gene. Germline lookup yields CDR1 SGHRS and CDR2 YFSETQ.

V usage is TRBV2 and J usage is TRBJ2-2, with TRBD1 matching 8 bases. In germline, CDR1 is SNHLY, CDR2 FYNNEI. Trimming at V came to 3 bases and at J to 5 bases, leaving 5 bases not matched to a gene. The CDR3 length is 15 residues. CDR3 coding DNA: TGTGCCAGCAGTGAGGGCAGGGGGCAAACCGGGGAGCTGTTTTTT. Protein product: CASSEGRGQTGELFF.

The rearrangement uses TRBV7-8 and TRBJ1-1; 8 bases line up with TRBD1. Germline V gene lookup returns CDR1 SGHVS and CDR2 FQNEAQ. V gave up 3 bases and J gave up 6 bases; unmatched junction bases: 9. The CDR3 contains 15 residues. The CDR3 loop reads CASSFSGGTGAEAFF. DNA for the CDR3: TGTGCCAGCAGCTTTTCAGGGGGCACTGGCGCTGAAGCTTTCTTT.

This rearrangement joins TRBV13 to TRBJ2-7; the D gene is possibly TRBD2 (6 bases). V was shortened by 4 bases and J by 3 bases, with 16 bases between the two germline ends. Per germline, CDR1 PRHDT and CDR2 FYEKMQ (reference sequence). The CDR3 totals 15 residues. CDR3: CASSSMDRGGYEQYF. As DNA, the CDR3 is TGTGCCAGCAGCTCGATGGACCGGGGAGGCTACGAGCAGTACTTC.

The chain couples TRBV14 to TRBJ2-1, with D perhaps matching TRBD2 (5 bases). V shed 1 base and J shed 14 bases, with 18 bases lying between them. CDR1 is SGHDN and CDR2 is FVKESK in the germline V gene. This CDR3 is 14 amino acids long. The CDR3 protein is CASSQGTHARREFF. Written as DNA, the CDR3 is TGTGCCAGCAGCCAAGGGACTCATGCTCGACGGGAGTTCTTC.

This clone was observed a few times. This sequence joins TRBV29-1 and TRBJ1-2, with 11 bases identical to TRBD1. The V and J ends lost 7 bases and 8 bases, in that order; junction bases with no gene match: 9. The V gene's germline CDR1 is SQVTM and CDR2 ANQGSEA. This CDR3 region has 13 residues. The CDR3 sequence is CSATGTGGEGYTF. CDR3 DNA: TGCAGCGCCACCGGGACAGGGGGGGAGGGCTACACCTTC.

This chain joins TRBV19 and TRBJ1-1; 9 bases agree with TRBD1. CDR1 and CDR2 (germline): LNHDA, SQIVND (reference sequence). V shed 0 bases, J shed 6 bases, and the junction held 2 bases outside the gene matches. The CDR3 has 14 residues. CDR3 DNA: TGTGCCAGTAGTATAGAACAGGGGGCCGCTGAAGCTTTCTTT. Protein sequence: CASSIEQGAAEAFF.

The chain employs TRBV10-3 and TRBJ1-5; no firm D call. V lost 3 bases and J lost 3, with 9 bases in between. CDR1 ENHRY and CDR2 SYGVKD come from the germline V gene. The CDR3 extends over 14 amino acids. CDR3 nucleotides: TGTGCCATCAGTGATCGTCGGGACAATCAGCCCCAGCATTTT. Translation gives CAISDRRDNQPQHF.

The CDR3 is CASSPSQGGQPQHF. CDR3 bases: TGTGCCAGCTCCCCGTCGCAGGGCGGTCAGCCCCAGCATTTT. This rearrangement joins TRBV18 to TRBJ1-5, with TRBD1 as a possible D gene (5 bases). The CDR3 runs 14 residues. Germline V lookup: CDR1 KGHSH, CDR2 LQKENI. V was trimmed by 6 bases and J by 6 bases, leaving 15 bases between them.

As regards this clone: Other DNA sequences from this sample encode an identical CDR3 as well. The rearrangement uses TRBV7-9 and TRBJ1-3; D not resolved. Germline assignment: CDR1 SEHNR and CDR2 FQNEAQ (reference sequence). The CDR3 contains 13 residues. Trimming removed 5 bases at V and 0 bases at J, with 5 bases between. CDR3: CASSRFSGNTIYF. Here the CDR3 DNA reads TGTGCCAGCAGCCGGTTCTCTGGAAACACCATATATTTT. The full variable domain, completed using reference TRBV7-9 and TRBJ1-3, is DTGVSQNPRHKITKRGQNVTFRCDPISEHNRLYWYRQTLGQGPEFLTYFQNEAQLEKSRLLSDRFSAERPKGSFSTLEIQRTEQGDSAMYLCASSRFSGNTIYFGEGSWLTVV.

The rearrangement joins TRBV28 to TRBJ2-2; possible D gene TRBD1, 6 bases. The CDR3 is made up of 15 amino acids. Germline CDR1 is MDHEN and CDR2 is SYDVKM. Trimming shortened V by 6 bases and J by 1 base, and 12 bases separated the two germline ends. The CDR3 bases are TGTGCCAGCAGCCCCCAGGGGTGGAACACCGGGGAGCTGTTTTTT. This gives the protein CASSPQGWNTGELFF.

This chain's CDR3 is CASSPRREPYGYTF. In DNA form, the CDR3 reads TGTGCCAGCAGCCCGAGACGGGAGCCTTATGGCTACACCTTC. The chain uses TRBV7-2 and TRBJ1-2; unclear D gene. The CDR3 consists of 14 residues. CDR1 is SGHTA, CDR2 FQGNSA, per germline. Trimming shortened V by 5 bases and J by 5 bases, and 15 bases separated the two germline ends. Looking up the rest from reference TRBV7-2 and TRBJ1-2 gives the full variable domain: GAGVSQSPSNKVTEKGKDVELRCDPISGHTALYWYRQSLGQGLEFLIYFQGNSAPDKSGLPSDRFSAERTGGSVSTLTIQRTQQEDSAVYLCASSPRREPYGYTFGSGTRLTVV.

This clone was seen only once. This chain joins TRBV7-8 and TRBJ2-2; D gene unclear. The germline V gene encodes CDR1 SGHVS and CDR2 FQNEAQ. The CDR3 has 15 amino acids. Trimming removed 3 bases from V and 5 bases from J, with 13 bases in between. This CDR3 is CASSFRTAPTGELFF. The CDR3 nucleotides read TGTGCCAGCAGCTTTCGTACAGCTCCGACCGGGGAGCTGTTTTTT.

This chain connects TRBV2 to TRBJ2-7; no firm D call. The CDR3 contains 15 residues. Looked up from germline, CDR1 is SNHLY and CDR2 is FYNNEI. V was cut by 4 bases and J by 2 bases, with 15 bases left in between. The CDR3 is CASSVGASIPYEQYF. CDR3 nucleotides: TGTGCCAGCAGTGTAGGAGCCTCTATCCCCTACGAGCAGTACTTC.

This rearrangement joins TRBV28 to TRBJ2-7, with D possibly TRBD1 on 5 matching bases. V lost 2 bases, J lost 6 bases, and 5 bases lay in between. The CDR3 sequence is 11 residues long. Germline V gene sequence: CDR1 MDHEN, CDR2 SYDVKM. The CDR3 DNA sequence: TGTGCCAGCAGTTTAGGGGCCGAGCAGTACTTC. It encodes CASSLGAEQYF.

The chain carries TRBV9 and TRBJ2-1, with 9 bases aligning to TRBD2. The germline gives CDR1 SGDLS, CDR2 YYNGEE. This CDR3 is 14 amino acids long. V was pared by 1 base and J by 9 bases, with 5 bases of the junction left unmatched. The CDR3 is CASSVSGGRGEQFF. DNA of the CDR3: TGTGCCAGCAGCGTAAGCGGGGGGCGGGGTGAGCAGTTCTTC.

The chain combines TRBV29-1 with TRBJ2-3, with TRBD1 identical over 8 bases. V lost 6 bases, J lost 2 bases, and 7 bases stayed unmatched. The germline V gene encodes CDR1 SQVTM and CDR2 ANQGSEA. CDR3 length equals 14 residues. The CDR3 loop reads CSVADRAATDTQYF. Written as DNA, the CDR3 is TGCAGCGTCGCGGACAGGGCAGCCACAGATACGCAGTATTTT.

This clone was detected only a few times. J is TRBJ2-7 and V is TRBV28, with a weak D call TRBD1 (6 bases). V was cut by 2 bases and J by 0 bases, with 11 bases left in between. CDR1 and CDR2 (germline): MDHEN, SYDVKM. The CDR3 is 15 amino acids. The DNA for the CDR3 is TGTGCCAGCAGTTTACCGCAGGGGAGCTCCTACGAGCAGTACTTC. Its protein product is CASSLPQGSSYEQYF.

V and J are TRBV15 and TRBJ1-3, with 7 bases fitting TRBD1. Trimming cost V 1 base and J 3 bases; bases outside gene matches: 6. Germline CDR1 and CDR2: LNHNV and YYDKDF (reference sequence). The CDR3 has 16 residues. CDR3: CATSRGRQGYGNTIYF. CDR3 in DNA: TGTGCCACCAGCAGAGGCAGACAGGGTTATGGAAACACCATATATTTT.

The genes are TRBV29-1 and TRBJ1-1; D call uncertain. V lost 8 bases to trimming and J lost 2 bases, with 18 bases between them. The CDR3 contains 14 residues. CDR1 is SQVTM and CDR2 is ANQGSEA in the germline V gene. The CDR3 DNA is TGCAGCTCGACGGAGGGCCCGGTTAACACTGAAGCTTTCTTT. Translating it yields CSSTEGPVNTEAFF.